These 25 T cell receptor beta chains came from one sample sequenced in a study of response to subunit inactivated influenza vaccine. From the RT-PCR reads, TCRdb called clonotypes with MiXCR, one entry per CDR3 protein. Of roughly 670,000 distinct CDR3 sequences in the sample, about 15% were seen once. Sequenced here: PBMCs from blood, sampled 14 days before vaccination. The receptors originated from a man aged 45-65 years who received an inactivated influenza vaccine.

This clonotype was recorded at least ten times. V gene TRBV4-1 combines with J gene TRBJ1-1, with TRBD1 matching over 8 bases. V was clipped by 1 base and J by 1 base; unmatched bases: 14. Germline CDR1 and CDR2: MGHRA and YSYEKL. The CDR3 contains 19 residues. The CDR3, as DNA: TGCGCCAGCAGCCAAGGGATTTTCAGGACAGGGACCCGGAACACTGAAGCTTTCTTT. Residues: CASSQGIFRTGTRNTEAFF.

V usage is TRBV6-5 and J usage is TRBJ1-4; 7 bases match TRBD1. Germline-derived CDR1 and CDR2 are MNHEY and SVGAGI. The V segment lost 4 bases and the J segment 6 bases; nucleotides outside the gene matches: 5. This CDR3 region has 14 residues. CDR3 bases: TGTGCCAGCAGTTCACAGGGGTTCTATGAAAAACTGTTTTTT. This sequence encodes CASSSQGFYEKLFF.

This clonotype appeared many times. The chain carries TRBV28 and TRBJ2-3; D might be TRBD2 (5 bases). Germline V gene data show CDR1 as MDHEN and CDR2 as SYDVKM. The length of the CDR3 is 15 residues. V shed 2 bases and J shed 0 bases, with 9 bases lying between them. Here the CDR3 reads CASSLERSSTDTQYF. CDR3 nucleotide sequence: TGTGCCAGCAGTTTAGAGCGGAGTAGCACAGATACGCAGTATTTT. The full variable domain, rest sourced from reference TRBV28 and TRBJ2-3, is DVKVTQSSRYLVKRTGEKVFLECVQDMDHENMFWYRQDPGLGLRLIYFSYDVKMKEKGDIPEGYSVSREKKERFSLILESASTNQTSMYLCASSLERSSTDTQYFGPGTRLTVL.

This clonotype was seen a handful of times. The chain recombines TRBV20-1 with TRBJ2-5; 9 bases fit TRBD2. Trimming removed 1 base from V and 5 bases from J; junction bases left unmatched: 8. The CDR3 loop spans 15 amino acids. The V gene's germline CDR1 is DFQATT and CDR2 SNEGSKA (reference sequence). The CDR3 reads CSARVGAGGMETQYF. In DNA, the CDR3 is TGCAGTGCTAGAGTGGGAGCGGGGGGCATGGAGACCCAGTACTTC.

This clonotype was seen a handful of times. The chain employs TRBV24-1 and TRBJ2-1; 10 bases map to TRBD2. After removal of 3 bases from V and 5 bases from J, the junction contained 6 bases not matched to a gene. Germline assignment: CDR1 KGHDR and CDR2 SFDVKD. This CDR3 has 16 residues. The CDR3 here is CATSDALAGVHNEQFF. The CDR3, as DNA: TGTGCCACCAGTGATGCCCTAGCGGGGGTCCACAATGAGCAGTTCTTC.

The rearrangement joins TRBV7-9 to TRBJ2-5; the D is unclear. V gave up 4 bases and J gave up 3 bases, with 15 bases separating them. Germline values: CDR1 SEHNR, CDR2 FQNEAQ (reference sequence). The CDR3 has 15 amino acids. DNA for the CDR3: TGTGCCAGCAGCTGGGTACACTTGGGGAAAGAGACCCAGTACTTC. It yields the protein CASSWVHLGKETQYF.

This chain connects TRBV28 to TRBJ1-1; TRBD1 agrees at 8 bases. This CDR3 is built from 16 residues. V gave up 3 bases and J gave up 5 bases; unmatched junction bases: 11. Germline values: CDR1 MDHEN, CDR2 SYDVKM. The CDR3 protein is CASSFGQGALWTEAFF. The CDR3, as DNA: TGTGCCAGCAGTTTCGGCCAGGGGGCGCTTTGGACTGAAGCTTTCTTT.

This clonotype occurred a few times. The chain uses TRBV7-3 and TRBJ2-1; no firm D call. Trimming cost V 5 bases and J 9 bases, with 11 bases left between them. Germline V gives CDR1 SGHTA, CDR2 FQGTGA. The CDR3 has 12 amino acids. CDR3 amino acids: CASSHIAGEQFF. The CDR3 nucleotides read TGTGCCAGCAGCCATATAGCCGGTGAGCAGTTCTTC.

The chain employs TRBV4-1 and TRBJ2-7, with D perhaps TRBD1 (6 bases). CDR1 is MGHRA and CDR2 is YSYEKL in the germline V gene. Trimming shortened V by 2 bases and J by 5 bases, and 10 bases separated the two germline ends. This CDR3 comprises 13 residues. In DNA, the CDR3 is TGCGCCAGCAGCCAACAGGGGACGGACGAGCAGTACTTC. Its translation: CASSQQGTDEQYF.

The chain uses TRBV4-1 and TRBJ2-5; 10 bases map to TRBD1. CDR1 and CDR2 from the germline V gene are MGHRA and YSYEKL. V shed 6 bases, J shed 4 bases, and the junction held 5 bases outside the gene matches. CDR3 size: 14 residues. CDR3 loop: CASSHRDRGETQYF. In DNA, the CDR3 is TGCGCCAGCAGTCACCGGGACAGGGGAGAGACCCAGTACTTC.

This chain uses TRBV5-6 with TRBJ1-5; D remains unclear. V was shortened by 2 bases and J by 5 bases, with 11 bases between the two germline ends. The CDR3 contains 14 residues. CDR1 and CDR2 (germline): SGHDT, YYEEEE. Here the CDR3 DNA reads TGTGCCAGCAGCTTTGGTTATGGGGATCAGCCCCAGCATTTT. Its translation is CASSFGYGDQPQHF. The variable domain in full, completed from reference TRBV5-6 and TRBJ1-5, reads DAGVTQSPTHLIKTRGQQVTLRCSPKSGHDTVSWYQQALGQGPQFIFQYYEEEERQRGNFPDRFSGHQFPNYSSELNVNALLLGDSALYLCASSFGYGDQPQHFGDGTRLSIL.

In this sample, this clonotype turned up a few times. V is TRBV4-2 and J is TRBJ2-1; 8 bases match TRBD2. The J segment lost 2 bases and the V segment lost 1 base, leaving 7 bases of the junction unmatched. This CDR3 has 17 amino acids. Per germline, CDR1 LGHNA and CDR2 YNFKEQ. CDR3 loop: CASSQVPLAGPYNEQFF. The CDR3 nucleotides read TGTGCCAGCAGCCAAGTCCCCTTAGCGGGACCCTACAATGAGCAGTTCTTC.

This rearrangement joins TRBV20-1 to TRBJ2-1; no reliable D call. The germline V and J ends were trimmed by 1 base and 3 bases, with 10 bases remaining between them. Germline assignment: CDR1 DFQATT and CDR2 SNEGSKA (reference sequence). The CDR3 sequence is 14 residues long. The CDR3 sequence is CSARVAVGYNEQFF. The DNA for the CDR3 is TGCAGTGCTAGAGTGGCGGTGGGCTACAATGAGCAGTTCTTC.

The chain recombines TRBV6-1 with TRBJ2-2, with 7 bases fitting TRBD1. CDR1 MNHNS and CDR2 SASEGT come from the germline V gene. The CDR3 is 15 residues long. V lost 4 bases to trimming and J lost 10 bases; unmatched junction nucleotides: 12. The CDR3 spells CASSGDSYESVELFF. CDR3 sequence (DNA): TGTGCCAGCAGTGGGGACAGTTATGAGTCGGTGGAGCTGTTTTTT.

The chain carries TRBV15 and TRBJ1-1, with 9 positions matching TRBD1. There are 14 residues in the CDR3. Germline V CDR1 and CDR2: LNHNV, YYDKDF (reference sequence). V gave up 5 bases and J gave up 10 bases; unmatched junction bases: 11. The DNA for the CDR3 is TGTGCCACCAGCTCCCGGGACAGGGTAGTCATAGCTTTCTTT. Protein: CATSSRDRVVIAFF. The whole variable domain, filled in from reference TRBV15 and TRBJ1-1, reads DAMVIQNPRYQVTQFGKPVTLSCSQTLNHNVMYWYQQKSSQAPKLLFHYYDKDFNNEADTPDNFQSRRPNTSFCFLDIRSPGLGDTAMYLCATSSRDRVVIAFFGQGTRLTVV.

The chain is built from TRBV20-1 and TRBJ1-5, with TRBD1 identical over 7 bases. V dropped 0 bases and J dropped 9; count of bases not matched to a gene: 11. Germline V CDR1 and CDR2: DFQATT, SNEGSKA (reference sequence). The CDR3 covers 15 residues. The CDR3 nucleotides are TGCAGTGCTAGAGATAGGGGGACAGCCGTGGCGCCCCAGCATTTT. It is translated as CSARDRGTAVAPQHF.

This clonotype was found a few times. The chain carries TRBV5-5 and TRBJ1-1; D uncertain. Germline V CDR1 and CDR2: SGHKS, YYEKEE (reference sequence). The CDR3 totals 12 residues. Trimming cost V 2 bases and J 6 bases, with 8 bases left between them. The CDR3 sequence is CASSLVASEAFF. In DNA, the CDR3 is TGTGCCAGCAGCTTAGTGGCTTCTGAAGCTTTCTTT.

The V and J genes are TRBV19 and TRBJ2-1, with D hard to call. Looked up from germline, CDR1 is LNHDA and CDR2 is SQIVND (reference sequence). This CDR3 contains 13 residues. Trimming left V 10 bases short and J 0 bases short, with 10 bases between. The CDR3 region is CATAQSSYNEQFF. CDR3 coding DNA: TGTGCCACCGCGCAGAGCTCCTACAATGAGCAGTTCTTC.

About this clonotype itself: A much more abundant neighbour one base away suggests this may be a read error. This rearrangement joins TRBV20-1 to TRBJ1-5, with D possibly TRBD1 on 6 matching bases. This CDR3 comprises 16 residues. In germline, CDR1 is DFQATT, CDR2 SNEGSKA (reference sequence). Trimming removed 4 bases at V and 4 bases at J, with 20 bases between. The CDR3 here is CSAKQGSGWRNQPQHF. CDR3 in DNA: TGCAGTGCTAAACAGGGATCAGGATGGAGGAATCAGCCCCAGCATTTT.

This clonotype was observed a few times. The chain recombines TRBV10-3 with TRBJ2-1; D possibly corresponds to TRBD1 (6 bases). This CDR3 has 14 amino acids. Trimming cost V 10 bases and J 2 bases, with 15 bases left between them. The germline V gene has CDR1 ENHRY and CDR2 SYGVKD. The CDR3 loop is CATEQGLAYNEQFF. CDR3 nucleotides: TGTGCCACCGAGCAGGGGCTTGCCTACAATGAGCAGTTCTTC.

The CDR3: CASSFWTSGPYEQYF. In DNA form, the CDR3 reads TGTGCCAGCAGTTTCTGGACTAGCGGGCCCTACGAGCAGTACTTC. This chain links TRBV6-2 or TRBV6-3 with TRBJ2-7; 11 bases fit TRBD2. The CDR3 runs 15 residues. CDR1 is MNHEY and CDR2 is SVGEGT in the germline V gene. With V trimmed by 4 bases and J by 2 bases, 4 bases remained unmatched.

This clonotype was counted between two and nine times. The chain recombines TRBV15 with TRBJ2-3; 11 bases fit TRBD2. Germline trimming cut 8 bases from V and 4 bases from J; bases unmatched to any gene: 17. The CDR3 runs 18 residues. In germline, CDR1 is LNHNV, CDR2 YYDKDF (reference sequence). The chain's CDR3 is CATRLSTGTSGEADTQYF. As DNA, the CDR3 is TGTGCCACCCGACTAAGTACTGGGACTAGCGGAGAGGCAGATACGCAGTATTTT.

As concerns this clonotype: This may stem from a read error, because a much larger clone lies one nucleotide away. CDR3 in DNA: TGTGCCAGCAGTTCGGGACAGGGTGCTCAGCCCCAGTATTTT. It is translated as CASSSGQGAQPQYF. The V gene is TRBV6-5, the J gene TRBJ1-5; 9 bases fit TRBD1. The J call may not be correct, given that the DNA end is closer to TRBJ2-3. Germline V lookup: CDR1 MNHEY, CDR2 SVGAGI. The CDR3 covers 14 residues.

This clonotype showed up just a few times. V and J are TRBV9 and TRBJ2-5; the match to TRBD1 covers 8 bases. Germline assignment: CDR1 SGDLS and CDR2 YYNGEE. The CDR3 extends over 14 amino acids. V lost 4 bases, J lost 4 bases, and 6 bases stayed unmatched. CDR3 sequence (DNA): TGTGCCAGCAGCAAAGGACAGGGAGGAGAGACCCAGTACTTC. This codes for CASSKGQGGETQYF. Combining the CDR3 with reference TRBV9 and TRBJ2-5 gives the whole variable domain DSGVTQTPKHLITATGQRVTLRCSPRSGDLSVYWYQQSLDQGLQFLIQYYNGEERAKGNILERFSAQQFPDLHSELNLSSLELGDSALYFCASSKGQGGETQYFGPGTRLLVL.

V and J are TRBV25-1 and TRBJ2-5; the D gene is possibly TRBD2 (5 bases). Per the germline V gene, CDR1 is MGHDK and CDR2 is SYGVNS. The CDR3 extends over 14 amino acids. The V end was cut by 3 bases, the J end by 2 bases, with 10 bases between. CDR3 DNA: TGTGCCAGCAGTGACCCCCGAGGGCAAGAGACCCAGTACTTC. Its translation: CASSDPRGQETQYF. The whole variable domain, remainder taken from reference TRBV25-1 and TRBJ2-5, is EADIYQTPRYLVIGTGKKITLECSQTMGHDKMYWYQQDPGMELHLIHYSYGVNSTEKGDLSSESTVSRIRTEHFPLTLESARPSHTSQYLCASSDPRGQETQYFGPGTRLLVL.